This TCR beta chain was sequenced during a study of blood T cells in healthy people across ages. The CDR3 loop spans 14 amino acids. Germline V gene sequence: CDR1 SEHNR, CDR2 FQNEAQ (reference sequence). For the second PCR, which ran for about 7 to 11 cycles, a sample-barcoded 5' primer and a J-beta primer mix were used. MiXCR, applied by TCRdb to the 5' RACE reads, yields one record per CDR3 protein. The data hold hundreds of thousands of distinct CDR3 sequences, with around 50% observed a single time. The chain employs TRBV7-9 and TRBJ2-5; 10 positions agree with TRBD1. The end of the DNA aligns better with TRBJ2-7, so the J call may be wrong. The TCR comes from a man older than 75 in good health. The sequenced sample consisted of blood. This chain's CDR3 is CASSLAGTGAEQYF. Written as DNA, the CDR3 is TGTGCCAGCAGCTTAGCCGGGACAGGGGCCGAGCAGTACTTC.